This T cell receptor (beta chain) was captured by sequencing in a study of T cell clonotyping in hematopoietic cell transplantation. The sample's time point: recipient sample about 28 days before transplant, after cytoreduction. Only in-frame clones appear in the TCRdb table, and some are missing; sequencing was by immunoSEQ multiplex PCR. This table holds about 47,000 clones, approximately 78% found once. As regards this clone: What it binds is not known.

Regarding the study as a whole: After transplant, recipient diversity fell while pathologically expanded clonotypes grew through day 180.

Germline loops: CDR1 MNHNS, CDR2 SASEGT. The CDR3 is 12 residues long. Trimming took off 5 bases at V and 7 bases at J, with 11 bases between the two ends. Sequencing used peripheral blood mononuclear cells, obtained before stem cell transplant. The rearrangement uses TRBV6-1 and TRBJ1-1; D is perhaps TRBD1 (6 bases). This receptor was identified in a man aged 60-69 years with myelodysplastic syndrome. Some clones in this sample may be carry-over from other donors' samples. The CDR3 region is CASSLQGIEAFF. CDR3 coding DNA: TGTGCCAGCAGTTTACAGGGCATTGAAGCTTTCTTT.